This entry lists 12 T cell receptor beta chains sequenced from one sample in a study of cytomegalovirus exposure and HLA in healthy donors. Only in-frame clones appear in the TCRdb table, and some are missing; sequencing was by immunoSEQ multiplex PCR. The table includes around 190,000 clones, around nine tenths detected once. Sequencing used PBMCs. The receptor source for this set is a man aged 25-45 years in good health and CMV-seropositive.

V and J are TRBV7-2 and TRBJ2-7, with 10 bases fitting TRBD2. J was trimmed by 5 bases and V by 5 bases; bases with no gene match: 9. The CDR3 has 15 residues. The germline V gene encodes CDR1 SGHTA and CDR2 FQGNSA. CDR3 sequence reads: CASSRAGGVENEQYF. Written as DNA, the CDR3 is TGTGCCAGCAGCCGAGCGGGGGGGGTGGAAAACGAGCAGTACTTC.

This sequence joins TRBV27 and TRBJ2-6; a possible D gene is TRBD1 (7 bases). Germline V gene lookup returns CDR1 MNHEY and CDR2 SMNVEV (reference sequence). V was trimmed by 3 bases and J by 2 bases, leaving 14 bases between them. The CDR3 runs to 17 residues. The CDR3 DNA is TGTGCCAGCAGTTTGTACAGGGGAGGCACTGGGGCCAACGTCCTGACTTTC. It specifies CASSLYRGGTGANVLTF.

The chain joins TRBV6-5 to TRBJ1-2; D is undetermined. This CDR3 region has 14 residues. The germline V gene has CDR1 MNHEY and CDR2 SVGAGI. V was clipped by 5 bases and J by 0 bases, with 10 bases between them. CDR3 bases: TGTGCCAGCAGTAAAGATAGTTCTAACTATGGCTACACCTTC. It encodes CASSKDSSNYGYTF.

V is TRBV27 and J is TRBJ1-4, with D possibly matching TRBD1 (6 bases). The ends were cut back, 3 bases at V and 8 bases at J, with 13 bases in the middle. The CDR3 has 14 amino acids. The germline V gene encodes CDR1 MNHEY and CDR2 SMNVEV (reference sequence). The CDR3 is CASSFMGRGEKLFF. The CDR3 region has the DNA TGTGCCAGCAGTTTTATGGGGAGGGGGGAAAAACTGTTTTTT.

The chain couples TRBV29-1 to TRBJ2-1, with no clear D. The CDR3 spans 14 residues. V was cut by 2 bases and J by 4 bases, with 12 bases left in between. CDR1 and CDR2 (germline): SQVTM, ANQGSEA. The CDR3 loop is CSVERSSSYNEQFF. The CDR3 region has the DNA TGCAGCGTTGAACGCAGTTCTTCTTACAATGAGCAGTTCTTC.

This chain connects TRBV6-5 to TRBJ2-7; perhaps TRBD2 as D (5 bases). The CDR3 contains 12 residues. V was pared by 4 bases and J by 4 bases, with 8 bases between. CDR1 is MNHEY, CDR2 SVGAGI, per germline. The CDR3 coding sequence is TGTGCCAGCAGTTCCGACTATTACGAGCAGTACTTC. Its translation is CASSSDYYEQYF.

This rearrangement joins TRBV6-6 to TRBJ1-5, with 7 nucleotides matching TRBD1. Per germline, CDR1 MNHNY and CDR2 SVGAGI (reference sequence). The CDR3 totals 16 residues. Trimming removed 5 bases from V and 0 bases from J; junction bases left unmatched: 7. The CDR3: CASSPGTAYSNQPQHF. The CDR3 DNA sequence: TGTGCCAGCAGTCCTGGGACAGCTTATAGCAATCAGCCCCAGCATTTT.

This clone was picked up a small number of times. The V and J genes are TRBV14 and TRBJ2-3, with D uncertain. Germline CDR1 is SGHDN and CDR2 is FVKESK. The CDR3 is made up of 13 amino acids. Trimming removed 6 bases from V and 2 bases from J, with 9 bases in between. The DNA of the CDR3 is TGTGCCAGCAGGCACATAACCACAGATACGCAGTATTTT. This gives the protein CASRHITTDTQYF.

V is TRBV29-1 and J is TRBJ1-1, with D hard to call. The germline CDR1 and CDR2 sequences are SQVTM and ANQGSEA. The CDR3 covers 12 residues. V was cut by 4 bases and J by 4 bases, with 10 bases left in between. CDR3 DNA sequence: TGCAGCGTTGCAGGTGGCGGCACTGAAGCTTTCTTT. Encoded protein: CSVAGGGTEAFF. Full variable domain (missing parts from reference TRBV29-1 and TRBJ1-1): SAVISQKPSRDICQRGTSLTIQCQVDSQVTMMFWYRQQPGQSLTLIATANQGSEATYESGFVIDKFPISRPNLTFSTLTVSNMSPEDSSIYLCSVAGGGTEAFFGQGTRLTVV.

This clone has only a few counts. The J gene is TRBJ1-2, the V gene TRBV2, with D tentatively TRBD1 (5 bases). Trimming took off 3 bases at V and 8 bases at J, with 7 bases between the two ends. CDR1 and CDR2 (germline): SNHLY, FYNNEI. The CDR3 length is 11 residues. As DNA, the CDR3 is TGTGCCAGCAGTGATGGGGCAGGCTACACCTTC. Residues: CASSDGAGYTF.

The genes are TRBV9 and TRBJ1-6; no firm D call. CDR1 and CDR2 (germline): SGDLS, YYNGEE. This CDR3 is 15 amino acids long. V lost 0 bases and J lost 10, with 14 bases in between. The CDR3: CASSVGWFLTSPLHF. The CDR3 bases are TGTGCCAGCAGCGTAGGGTGGTTCCTAACGTCACCCCTCCACTTT.

There are a few counts of this clone. This chain links TRBV7-7 with TRBJ2-3; 10 bases agree with TRBD2. The germline gives CDR1 SSHAT, CDR2 FNYEAQ (reference sequence). The CDR3 is 17 amino acids. Unmatched junction bases numbered 10, after V lost 5 bases and J lost 2 bases. CDR3 amino acids: CASSPDSGGVNTDTQYF. The CDR3 DNA is TGTGCCAGCAGCCCGGACAGCGGGGGGGTAAACACAGATACGCAGTATTTT.